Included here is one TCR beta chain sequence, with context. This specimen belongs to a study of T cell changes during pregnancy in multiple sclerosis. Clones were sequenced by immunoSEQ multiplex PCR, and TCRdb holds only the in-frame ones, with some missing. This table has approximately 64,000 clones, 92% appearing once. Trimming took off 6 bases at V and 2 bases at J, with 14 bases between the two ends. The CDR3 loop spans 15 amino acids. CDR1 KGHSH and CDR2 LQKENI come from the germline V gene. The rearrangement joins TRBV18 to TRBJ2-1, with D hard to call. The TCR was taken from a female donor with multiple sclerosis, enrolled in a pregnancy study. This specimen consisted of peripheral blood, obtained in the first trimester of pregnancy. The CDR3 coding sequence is TGTGCCAGCTCCCCTCTACAGCATCCCTACAATGAGCAGTTCTTC. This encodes CASSPLQHPYNEQFF.